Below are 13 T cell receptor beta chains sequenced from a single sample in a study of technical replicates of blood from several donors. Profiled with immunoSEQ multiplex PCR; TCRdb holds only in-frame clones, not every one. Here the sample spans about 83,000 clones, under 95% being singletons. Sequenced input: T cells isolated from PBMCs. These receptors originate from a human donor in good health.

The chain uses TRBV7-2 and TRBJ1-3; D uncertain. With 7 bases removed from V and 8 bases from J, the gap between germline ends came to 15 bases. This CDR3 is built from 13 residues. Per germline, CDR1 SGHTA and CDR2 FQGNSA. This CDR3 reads CASKLRDWDTIYF. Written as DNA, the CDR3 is TGTGCCAGCAAACTGCGTGACTGGGACACCATATATTTT.

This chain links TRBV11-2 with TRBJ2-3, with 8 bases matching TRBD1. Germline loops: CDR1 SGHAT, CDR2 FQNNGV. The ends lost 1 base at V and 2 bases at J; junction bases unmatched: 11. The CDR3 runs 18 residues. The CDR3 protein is CASSLGPGRGHHTDTQYF. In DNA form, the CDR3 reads TGTGCCAGCAGCTTAGGCCCAGGCAGGGGGCATCACACAGATACGCAGTATTTT. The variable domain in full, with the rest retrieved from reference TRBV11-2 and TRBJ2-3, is EAGVAQSPRYKIIEKRQSVAFWCNPISGHATLYWYQQILGQGPKLLIQFQNNGVVDDSQLPKDRFSAERLKGVDSTLKIQPAKLEDSAVYLCASSLGPGRGHHTDTQYFGPGTRLTVL.

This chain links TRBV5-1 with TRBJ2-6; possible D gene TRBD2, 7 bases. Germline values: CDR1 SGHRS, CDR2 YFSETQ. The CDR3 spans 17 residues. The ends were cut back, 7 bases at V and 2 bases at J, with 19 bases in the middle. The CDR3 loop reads CASSRQGTKTGANVLTF. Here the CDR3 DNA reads TGCGCCAGCTCACGGCAGGGGACTAAAACTGGGGCCAACGTCCTGACTTTC.

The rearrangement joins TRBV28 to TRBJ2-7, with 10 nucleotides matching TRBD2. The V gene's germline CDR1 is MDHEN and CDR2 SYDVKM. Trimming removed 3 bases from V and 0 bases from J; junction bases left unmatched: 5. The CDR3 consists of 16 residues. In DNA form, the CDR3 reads TGTGCCAGCAGTTTTCTGGGACTAGCGAGCTCCTACGAGCAGTACTTC. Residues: CASSFLGLASSYEQYF. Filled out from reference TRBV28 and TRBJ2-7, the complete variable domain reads DVKVTQSSRYLVKRTGEKVFLECVQDMDHENMFWYRQDPGLGLRLIYFSYDVKMKEKGDIPEGYSVSREKKERFSLILESASTNQTSMYLCASSFLGLASSYEQYFGPGTRLTVT.

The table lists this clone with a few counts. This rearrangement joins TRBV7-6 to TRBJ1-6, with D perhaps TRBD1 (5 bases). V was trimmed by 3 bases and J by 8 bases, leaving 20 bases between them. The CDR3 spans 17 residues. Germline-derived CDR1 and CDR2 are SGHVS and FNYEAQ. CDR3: CASSFGTDIWGDSPLHF. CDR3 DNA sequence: TGTGCCAGCAGCTTCGGGACCGACATTTGGGGGGATTCACCCCTCCACTTT.

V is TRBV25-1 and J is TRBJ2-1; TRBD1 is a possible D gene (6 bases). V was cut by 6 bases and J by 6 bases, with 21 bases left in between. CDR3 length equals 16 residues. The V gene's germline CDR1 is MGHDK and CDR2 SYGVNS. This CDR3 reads CASRGIRSGHPNEQFF. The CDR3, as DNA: TGTGCCAGCAGAGGAATTAGATCGGGACACCCCAATGAGCAGTTCTTC.

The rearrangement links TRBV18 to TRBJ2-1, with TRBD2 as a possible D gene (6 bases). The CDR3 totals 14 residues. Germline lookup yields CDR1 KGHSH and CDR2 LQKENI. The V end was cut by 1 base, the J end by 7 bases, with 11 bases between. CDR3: CASSPLAEGNEQFF. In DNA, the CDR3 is TGTGCCAGCTCACCACTAGCGGAAGGGAATGAGCAGTTCTTC. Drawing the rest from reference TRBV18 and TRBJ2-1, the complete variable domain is NAGVMQNPRHLVRRRGQEARLRCSPMKGHSHVYWYRQLPEEGLKFMVYLQKENIIDESGMPKERFSAEFPKEGPSILRIQQVVRGDSAAYFCASSPLAEGNEQFFGPGTRLTVL.

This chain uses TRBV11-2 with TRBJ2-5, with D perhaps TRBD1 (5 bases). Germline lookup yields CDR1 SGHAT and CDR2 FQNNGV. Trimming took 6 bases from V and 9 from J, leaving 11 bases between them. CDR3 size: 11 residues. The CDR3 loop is CASSSRVAQYF. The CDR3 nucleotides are TGTGCCAGCAGTTCCAGGGTGGCCCAGTACTTC. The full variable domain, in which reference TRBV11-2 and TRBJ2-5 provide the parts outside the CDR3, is EAGVAQSPRYKIIEKRQSVAFWCNPISGHATLYWYQQILGQGPKLLIQFQNNGVVDDSQLPKDRFSAERLKGVDSTLKIQPAKLEDSAVYLCASSSRVAQYFGPGTRLLVL.

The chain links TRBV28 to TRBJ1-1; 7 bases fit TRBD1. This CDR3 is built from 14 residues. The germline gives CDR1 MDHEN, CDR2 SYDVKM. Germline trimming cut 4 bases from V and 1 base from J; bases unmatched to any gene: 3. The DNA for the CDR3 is TGTGCCAGCAGTTCAGGGACAGCGAACACTGAAGCTTTCTTT. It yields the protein CASSSGTANTEAFF.

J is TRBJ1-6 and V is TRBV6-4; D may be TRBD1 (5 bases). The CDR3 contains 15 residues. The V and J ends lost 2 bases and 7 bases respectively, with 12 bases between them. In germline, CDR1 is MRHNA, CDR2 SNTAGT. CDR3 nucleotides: TGTGCCAGCAGTGACAATGGGGCTGGGAATTCACCCCTCCACTTT. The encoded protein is CASSDNGAGNSPLHF.

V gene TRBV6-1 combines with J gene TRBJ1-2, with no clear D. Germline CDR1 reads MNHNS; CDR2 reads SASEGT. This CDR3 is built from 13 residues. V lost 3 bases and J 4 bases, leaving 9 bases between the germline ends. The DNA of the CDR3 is TGTGCCAGCAGTGAGCACAGTGGCTATGGCTACACCTTC. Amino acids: CASSEHSGYGYTF.

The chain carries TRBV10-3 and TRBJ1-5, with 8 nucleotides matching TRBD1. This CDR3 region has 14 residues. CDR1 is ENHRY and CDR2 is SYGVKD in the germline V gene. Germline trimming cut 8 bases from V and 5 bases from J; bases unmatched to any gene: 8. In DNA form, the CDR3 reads TGTGCCATCGGGCGGGACAGGTACGATCAGCCCCAGCATTTT. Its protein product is CAIGRDRYDQPQHF.

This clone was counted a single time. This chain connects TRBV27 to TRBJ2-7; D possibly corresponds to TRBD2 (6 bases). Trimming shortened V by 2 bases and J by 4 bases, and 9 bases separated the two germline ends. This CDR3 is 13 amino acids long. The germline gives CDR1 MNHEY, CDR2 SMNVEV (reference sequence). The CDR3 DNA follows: TGTGCCAGCAGTTTAGCGGGGAGTTACGAGCAGTACTTC. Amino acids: CASSLAGSYEQYF.